A selection of T cell receptor beta chains follows, all from one sample in a study of OX40 agonist ivuxolimab in advanced cancers. Generated by immunoSEQ multiplex PCR, the TCRdb table keeps only in-frame clones and is missing some. The table shows fewer than 80,000 clones, with 65% to 90% occurring only once. The sample here was CD4+ or CD8+ T cells sorted from blood, taken in a trial of the OX40 agonist ivuxolimab. These receptors all stem from an adult with an advanced solid tumor such as melanoma, head and neck, liver or kidney cancer. Each CDR3 is given with its conserved first and last residue. Each record gives: J gene, V gene, CDR3 protein.

TRBJ1-2,TRBV28,CASSSSLYGYTF
TRBJ2-2,TRBV19,CASTLAPNTGELFF
TRBJ1-1,TRBV5-6,CASSLAPGQGTEAFF
TRBJ1-3,TRBV19,CASSQGKGHLSGNTIYF
TRBJ2-5,TRBV25-1,CASSESQAGGSETQYF
TRBJ2-3,TRBV4-1,CASSQARSSGAVDTQYF
TRBJ2-1,TRBV19,CASSIPTTYNEQFF
TRBJ2-7,TRBV4-3,CASSQDLQSYEQYF
TRBJ1-1,TRBV19,CASSRSQGSGAFF
TRBJ2-7,TRBV28,CASIDRDRGYEQYF
TRBJ1-6,TRBV6-6,CASRTRGIDSPLHF
TRBJ1-5,TRBV6-5,CATGLGSAGNQPQHF
TRBJ2-7,TRBV7-2,CASSPDLQGWYEQYF
TRBJ2-1,TRBV2,CASGLTSGVTNEQFF
TRBJ2-2,TRBV10-2,CASRGGTDTGELFF
TRBJ1-2,TRBV6-5,CASSYDGTGGYGYTF
TRBJ1-6,TRBV5-1,CASSDSSYNSPLHF
TRBJ2-1,TRBV7-3,CASSPKAGLYNEQFF
TRBJ2-2,TRBV11-3,CASSPRKTPSGELFF
TRBJ1-3,TRBV7-9,CASSLPQGRSNTIYF
TRBJ2-2,TRBV19,CASSISTGGYTGELFF
TRBJ1-4,TRBV28,CASRPGGADNEKLFF
TRBJ2-7,TRBV5-1,CASSLEGRGNPYEQYF
TRBJ2-1,TRBV10-3,CAISESGTNEQFF
TRBJ2-5,TRBV5-1,CASSLRETQYF
TRBJ1-1,TRBV7-6,CASSLTPRRTEAFF
TRBJ2-1,TRBV7-2,CASSLNSFYNEQFF
TRBJ1-4,TRBV19,CASSGPGQPTEKLFF
TRBJ2-7,TRBV20-1,CSAGGRDEQYF
TRBJ2-3,TRBV6-5,CASSYGGTGGNTQYF
TRBJ2-3,TRBV15,CATSRDPRGAPQYF
TRBJ2-7,TRBV28,CASSVGDREDEQYF